This T cell receptor (beta chain) was recorded in a study of tissue T cells after allogeneic stem cell transplantation. Study-wide background: Enrolled prospectively were adult allogeneic hematopoietic cell transplant recipients whose graft-versus-host disease was steroid-refractory. Of the grafts for graft-versus-host disease patients, four were unmodified and three CD34-selected. Recipient PBMCs from before transplant existed for roughly five GVHD patients. Findings of the study overall: Tissue-detected TCR repertoire was only partly captured by blood and spleen T cells.

The V end lost 2 bases, the J end lost 0 bases, and 10 bases lay between the germline ends. CDR1 SEHNR and CDR2 FQNEAQ come from the germline V gene (reference sequence). The CDR3 is 15 amino acids. Profiled with immunoSEQ multiplex PCR; TCRdb holds only in-frame clones, not every one. This table holds approximately 45,000 clones, roughly 90% found once. Details on this clone: Its cognate antigen is unknown.

The sequence was collected from a woman aged 40-70 years who later had graft-versus-host disease after an allogeneic stem cell transplant. Material: blood, obtained before transplantation. The J gene is TRBJ1-1, the V gene TRBV7-9, with D uncertain. The CDR3: CASSLIATVNTEAFF. CDR3 bases: TGTGCCAGCAGCTTAATTGCCACCGTGAACACTGAAGCTTTCTTT.